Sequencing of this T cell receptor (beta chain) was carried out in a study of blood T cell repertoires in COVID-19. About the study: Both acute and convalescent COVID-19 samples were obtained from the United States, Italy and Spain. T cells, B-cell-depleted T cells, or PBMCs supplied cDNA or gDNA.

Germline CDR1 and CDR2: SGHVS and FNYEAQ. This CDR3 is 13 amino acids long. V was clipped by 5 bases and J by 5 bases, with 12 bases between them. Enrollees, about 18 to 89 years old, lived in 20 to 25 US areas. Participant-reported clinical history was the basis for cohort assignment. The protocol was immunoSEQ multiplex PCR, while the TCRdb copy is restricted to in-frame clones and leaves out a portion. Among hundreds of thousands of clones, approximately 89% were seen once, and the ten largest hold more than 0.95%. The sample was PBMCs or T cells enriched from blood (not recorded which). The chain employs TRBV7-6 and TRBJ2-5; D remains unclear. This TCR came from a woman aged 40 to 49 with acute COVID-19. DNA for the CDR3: TGTGCCAGCAGCCGATCGAGGCAGGAGACCCAGTACTTC. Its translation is CASSRSRQETQYF.